These 18 T cell receptor beta chains originate from one sample sequenced in a study of blood T cell repertoires in COVID-19. The assay was immunoSEQ multiplex PCR, and TCRdb's table has in-frame clones only and misses some. This sample has some 220,000 clones, with about 86% found just once. Input material: PBMCs or T cells enriched from blood (not recorded which). These receptors were taken from a woman aged 45-60 years in a cohort exposed to, infected with or recovered from COVID-19 (not recorded which).

CDR3 residues: CASSLRQRNSPLHF. CDR3 in DNA: TGTGCCAGCAGCTTAAGACAGAGGAATTCACCCCTCCACTTT. The rearrangement joins TRBV13 to TRBJ1-6; TRBD1 might be the D (5 bases). The CDR3 is 14 residues long. Germline V gives CDR1 PRHDT, CDR2 FYEKMQ (reference sequence). With 2 bases removed from V and 7 bases from J, the gap between germline ends came to 9 bases.

The chain is built from TRBV5-8 and TRBJ1-5; 7 nucleotides align to TRBD1. The CDR3 has 13 amino acids. Per the germline V gene, CDR1 is SGHTS and CDR2 is YDEGEE. V gave up 5 bases and J gave up 5 bases; unmatched junction bases: 4. This chain's CDR3 is CASRRDRYQPQHF. In DNA, the CDR3 is TGTGCCAGCAGACGGGACAGATATCAGCCCCAGCATTTT.

This chain links TRBV3-1 (or the pseudogene TRBV3-2) with TRBJ1-6, with 8 bases identical to TRBD1. The CDR3 has 15 amino acids. Germline trimming cut 5 bases from V and 9 bases from J; bases unmatched to any gene: 9. Germline V gene data show CDR1 as LGHDT and CDR2 as YNNKEL (reference sequence). As DNA, the CDR3 is TGTGCCAGCAGCACTACGACAGGGGTAGTTTCACCCCTCCACTTT. Protein sequence: CASSTTTGVVSPLHF.

This clone was seen only once. The rearrangement uses TRBV6-5 and TRBJ1-6; weak D call: TRBD1 (6 bases). V lost 2 bases to trimming and J lost 8 bases, with 10 bases between them. The CDR3 runs to 14 residues. Looked up from germline, CDR1 is MNHEY and CDR2 is SVGAGI. CDR3 DNA sequence: TGTGCCAGCAGTTACGACAGGCGGTATTCACCCCTCCACTTT. Residues: CASSYDRRYSPLHF.

The rearrangement joins TRBV9 to TRBJ2-1, with 10 bases matching TRBD1. The V and J ends lost 4 bases and 9 bases, in that order; junction bases with no gene match: 19. The CDR3 contains 18 residues. Germline V gene sequence: CDR1 SGDLS, CDR2 YYNGEE. Here the CDR3 reads CASSPSITDRGQKGEQFF. In nucleotides, the CDR3 is TGTGCCAGCAGCCCATCGATAACCGACAGGGGGCAGAAGGGTGAGCAGTTCTTC.

In this sample, this clone turned up once. The chain couples TRBV2 to TRBJ2-7; a possible D gene is TRBD2 (5 bases). CDR3 length: 11 residues. Trimming left V 3 bases short and J 10 bases short, with 10 bases between. CDR1 and CDR2 (germline): SNHLY, FYNNEI. For the CDR3, the DNA is TGTGCCAGCAGTGATCTTAGCGCACAGTACTTC. Translating gives CASSDLSAQYF.

This clone was observed once. J is TRBJ1-2 and V is TRBV7-9; 7 bases fit TRBD1. Germline-derived CDR1 and CDR2 are SEHNR and FQNEAQ (reference sequence). The CDR3 loop spans 15 amino acids. V lost 2 bases to trimming and J lost 4 bases; unmatched junction nucleotides: 7. The CDR3 sequence: CASSLSAGGAYGYTF. The CDR3 bases are TGTGCCAGCAGCTTAAGTGCAGGGGGTGCCTATGGCTACACCTTC.

J is TRBJ1-1 and V is TRBV28; D not resolved. Germline CDR1 reads MDHEN; CDR2 reads SYDVKM. This CDR3 is built from 13 residues. Trimming removed 10 bases at V and 6 bases at J, with 18 bases between. The CDR3 DNA is TGTGCCACCTCCGTGTCGGGTCGGGCTGAAGCTTTCTTT. It yields the protein CATSVSGRAEAFF.

The chain recombines TRBV28 with TRBJ1-5, with D possibly being TRBD1 (5 bases). The V gene's germline CDR1 is MDHEN and CDR2 SYDVKM. The CDR3 covers 16 residues. V was clipped by 6 bases and J by 5 bases, with 20 bases between them. CDR3 in amino acids: CASSRPAVSGYQPQHF. The CDR3 nucleotides are TGTGCCAGCAGCCGCCCGGCGGTCTCAGGGTATCAGCCCCAGCATTTT. Based on the CDR3 plus reference TRBV28 and TRBJ1-5, the full variable domain is DVKVTQSSRYLVKRTGEKVFLECVQDMDHENMFWYRQDPGLGLRLIYFSYDVKMKEKGDIPEGYSVSREKKERFSLILESASTNQTSMYLCASSRPAVSGYQPQHFGDGTRLSIL.

The chain employs TRBV30 and TRBJ2-7; D is uncertain. Germline V CDR1 and CDR2: GTSNPN, SVGIG (reference sequence). V was cut by 1 base and J by 3 bases, with 10 bases left in between. The CDR3 has 13 residues. CDR3 protein: CAWSEPRDYEQYF. The DNA for the CDR3 is TGTGCCTGGAGTGAACCAAGAGACTACGAGCAGTACTTC.

The chain couples TRBV9 to TRBJ2-3, with TRBD2 identical over 8 bases. The germline CDR1 and CDR2 sequences are SGDLS and YYNGEE. The CDR3 totals 17 residues. V lost 7 bases to trimming and J lost 1 base; unmatched junction nucleotides: 14. CDR3 nucleotides: TGTGCCAGCGGCACACCCCACGGGAGGGCCGGCACAGATACGCAGTATTTT. Its translation: CASGTPHGRAGTDTQYF.

The chain links TRBV2 to TRBJ1-2; possible D gene TRBD1, 6 bases. Germline CDR1 reads SNHLY; CDR2 reads FYNNEI. V gave up 3 bases and J gave up 8 bases, with 7 bases separating them. The CDR3 extends over 11 amino acids. The CDR3: CASSDGGGYTF. The CDR3 region has the DNA TGTGCCAGCAGTGATGGGGGCGGCTACACCTTC.

CDR3 DNA: TGTGCCAGCAGCTTGGGTGTAGCGGGGGATGATTACAATGAGCAGTTCTTC. Translation: CASSLGVAGDDYNEQFF. The rearrangement uses TRBV5-8 and TRBJ2-1, with TRBD2 identical over 9 bases. V dropped 0 bases and J dropped 4; count of bases not matched to a gene: 8. This CDR3 spans 17 amino acids. Per the germline V gene, CDR1 is SGHTS and CDR2 is YDEGEE.

This rearrangement joins TRBV25-1 to TRBJ2-3, with 9 bases that match TRBD2. Germline lookup yields CDR1 MGHDK and CDR2 SYGVNS. J was trimmed by 5 bases and V by 7 bases; bases with no gene match: 10. This CDR3 has 15 amino acids. CDR3 protein: CASNNAGGPGDTQYF. The CDR3 nucleotides are TGTGCCAGCAACAACGCGGGGGGGCCTGGAGATACGCAGTATTTT.

The chain joins TRBV19 to TRBJ1-1; 7 bases agree with TRBD1. Germline values: CDR1 LNHDA, CDR2 SQIVND (reference sequence). V was pared by 1 base and J by 8 bases, with 7 bases of the junction left unmatched. The CDR3 loop spans 14 amino acids. The CDR3 loop reads CASSIGPDREEAFF. The DNA of the CDR3 is TGTGCCAGTAGTATAGGGCCCGACAGGGAGGAAGCTTTCTTT.

The CDR3 is CASSVGEGRVNTIYF. The CDR3 DNA follows: TGTGCCAGCAGTGTCGGCGAGGGTAGGGTAAACACCATATATTTT. This rearrangement joins TRBV2 to TRBJ1-3, with D unclear. The V end was cut by 4 bases, the J end by 6 bases, with 16 bases between. CDR1 and CDR2 from the germline V gene are SNHLY and FYNNEI. This CDR3 spans 15 amino acids.

This chain joins TRBV7-2 and TRBJ1-2; no definite D call. The CDR3 has 16 residues. CDR1 is SGHTA and CDR2 is FQGNSA in the germline V gene. The ends were cut back, 1 base at V and 4 bases at J, with 16 bases in the middle. The CDR3 coding sequence is TGTGCCAGCAGCTTAGGGGGAGGGCCCCGGGGCTATGGCTACACCTTC. Translating it yields CASSLGGGPRGYGYTF.

The chain recombines TRBV5-1 with TRBJ2-1; 14 nucleotides align to TRBD2. The CDR3 runs 16 residues. CDR1 SGHRS and CDR2 YFSETQ come from the germline V gene. Unmatched junction bases numbered 9, after V lost 4 bases and J lost 9 bases. CDR3 DNA: TGCGCCAGCAGCATTTTCGGACTAGCGGGGGGTGGTGAGCAGTTCTTC. Translation: CASSIFGLAGGGEQFF.